A single sample is the source of the 11 T cell receptor beta chains below, sequenced in a study of T cell repertoires in cytomegalovirus infection. Via MiXCR, TCRdb re-called the reads, giving one row per CDR3 protein. Of 200,000 to 300,000 distinct CDR3 sequences listed, roughly 10% are singletons. The specimen was PBMCs. These receptors were taken from a human donor in good health (CMV status not recorded). Some clones in this sample may be carry-over from other donors' samples.

This clonotype was detected ten times or more. The V gene is TRBV7-2, the J gene TRBJ1-2; D unclear. Germline V lookup: CDR1 SGHTA, CDR2 FQGNSA. CDR3 length: 11 residues. V gave up 3 bases and J gave up 4 bases, with 3 bases separating them. The CDR3 region is CASSFSYGYTF. For the CDR3, the DNA is TGTGCCAGCAGCTTCAGCTATGGCTACACCTTC.

This sequence joins TRBV11-2 and TRBJ2-2; D not resolved. CDR3 length equals 16 residues. The ends were cut back, 0 bases at V and 0 bases at J, with 8 bases in the middle. Germline V CDR1 and CDR2: SGHAT, FQNNGV. This CDR3 is CASSLEGSTNTGELFF. Written as DNA, the CDR3 is TGTGCCAGCAGCTTAGAAGGCTCGACGAACACCGGGGAGCTGTTTTTT.

This clonotype was detected many times. The genes are TRBV20-1 and TRBJ1-3; no definite D call. Germline CDR1 and CDR2: DFQATT and SNEGSKA (reference sequence). The CDR3 contains 14 residues. V shed 0 bases and J shed 0 bases, with 6 bases lying between them. The CDR3 spells CSARERSSGNTIYF. The CDR3 nucleotides are TGCAGTGCTAGAGAGAGGAGCTCTGGAAACACCATATATTTT.

There are many counts of this clonotype. The chain carries TRBV7-2 and TRBJ2-3; possibly TRBD2 for D (6 bases). Germline CDR1 SGHTA, CDR2 FQGNSA. CDR3 length equals 16 residues. With 5 bases removed from V and 2 bases from J, the gap between germline ends came to 17 bases. The CDR3 nucleotides read TGTGCCAGCAGCAGTAGCGGTCCTGCCCCCACAGATACGCAGTATTTT. This codes for CASSSSGPAPTDTQYF.

The chain recombines TRBV5-4 with TRBJ2-1; a possible D gene is TRBD2 (5 bases). The CDR3 sequence is 15 residues long. The V gene's germline CDR1 is SGHNT and CDR2 YYREEE (reference sequence). Between the trimmed V and J ends, which lost 4 bases and 10 bases, there was a span of 21 bases. The CDR3 reads CASSTGIVNQLEQFF. The CDR3 nucleotides are TGTGCCAGCAGCACCGGGATCGTGAATCAATTGGAGCAGTTCTTC.

This clonotype was recorded at least ten times. The chain links TRBV28 to TRBJ1-2; the match to TRBD1 covers 9 bases. Germline assignment: CDR1 MDHEN and CDR2 SYDVKM. This CDR3 comprises 13 residues. The V gene end was trimmed by 6 bases and the J gene end by 8 bases; junction bases not matched to a gene: 7. CDR3 in amino acids: CASRTTGGVGYTF. The CDR3 region has the DNA TGTGCCAGCAGAACTACAGGGGGCGTAGGCTACACCTTC.

This clonotype occurred a few times. The rearrangement links TRBV9 to TRBJ2-7, with 8 nucleotides matching TRBD2. The CDR3 spans 14 residues. In germline, CDR1 is SGDLS, CDR2 YYNGEE. The junction had 7 bases not matched to a gene; V was cut back by 1 base and J by 7 bases. The CDR3 spells CASSVTTSESEQYF. CDR3 nucleotides: TGTGCCAGCAGCGTAACGACTAGCGAGAGTGAGCAGTACTTC. Based on the CDR3 plus reference TRBV9 and TRBJ2-7, the full variable domain is DSGVTQTPKHLITATGQRVTLRCSPRSGDLSVYWYQQSLDQGLQFLIQYYNGEERAKGNILERFSAQQFPDLHSELNLSSLELGDSALYFCASSVTTSESEQYFGPGTRLTVT.

Ten or more counts support this clonotype. This rearrangement joins TRBV11-3 to TRBJ2-1, with TRBD2 matching over 9 bases. Germline V lookup: CDR1 SGHNT, CDR2 YENEEA. The ends lost 4 bases at V and 2 bases at J; junction bases unmatched: 6. The CDR3 loop spans 16 amino acids. The CDR3 nucleotides read TGTGCCAGCAGCTCGGGTAGCGGGGGCACCTACAATGAGCAGTTCTTC. This translates into CASSSGSGGTYNEQFF. The full variable domain, with the rest looked up from reference TRBV11-3 and TRBJ2-1, is EAGVVQSPRYKIIEKKQPVAFWCNPISGHNTLYWYLQNLGQGPELLIRYENEEAVDDSQLPKDRFSAERLKGVDSTLKIQPAELGDSAVYLCASSSGSGGTYNEQFFGPGTRLTVL.

This clonotype was counted many times. The rearrangement links TRBV7-2 to TRBJ2-7; TRBD1 aligns across 7 bases. Looked up from germline, CDR1 is SGHTA and CDR2 is FQGNSA. The CDR3 extends over 16 amino acids. The V segment lost 1 base and the J segment 4 bases; nucleotides outside the gene matches: 10. In DNA form, the CDR3 reads TGTGCCAGCAGCTTAGGAAGGGACAGCTCGATTTACGAGCAGTACTTC. Protein sequence: CASSLGRDSSIYEQYF.

This clonotype was detected ten times or more. The V gene is TRBV28, the J gene TRBJ1-5; 9 nucleotides align to TRBD1. The J segment lost 5 bases and the V segment lost 8 bases, leaving 16 bases of the junction unmatched. The CDR3 totals 17 residues. The germline V gene has CDR1 MDHEN and CDR2 SYDVKM. In DNA form, the CDR3 reads TGTGCCAGCTCCGAGGACTCCGGGACAGGGTGGTATCAGCCCCAGCATTTT. It is translated as CASSEDSGTGWYQPQHF.

This clonotype was found many times. The chain links TRBV28 to TRBJ2-3, with 8 bases matching TRBD2. Per the germline V gene, CDR1 is MDHEN and CDR2 is SYDVKM. The CDR3 consists of 15 residues. Trimming at V came to 6 bases and at J to 1 base, leaving 6 bases not matched to a gene. CDR3: CASRGPGLGTDTQYF. The CDR3 bases are TGTGCCAGCAGGGGACCGGGACTAGGCACAGATACGCAGTATTTT.